This T cell receptor beta chain emerged from a study of beta chain features in type 1 diabetes. The study's findings and limits: Patients with type 1 diabetes showed fewer VDJ junction insertions and more deletions. All four CD4+ subsets from Type 1 diabetes patients carried moderately but significantly shorter TCRB CDR3s. Patients' naive, central memory and regulatory TCRB repertoires appeared more alike than those of healthy donors.

About this clone itself: The target antigen is unknown.

The CDR3 contains 15 residues. V was cut by 8 bases and J by 2 bases, with 18 bases left in between. Germline CDR1 and CDR2: SGHTA and FQGTGA. Isolation of CD4+ naive, central memory, regulatory and stem cell-like memory cells was achieved by sorting via CD45RO/CCR7/CD25/CD127/CD95/CD27. Reverse transcription of all isolated RNA meant that expressed TCRB transcripts were sequenced. Profiling relied on immunoSEQ multiplex PCR, and the TCRdb table lists in-frame clones only, not all of them. The sample has around 240,000 clones, approximately 16% seen once. This chain uses TRBV7-3 with TRBJ1-2, with D maybe TRBD1 (5 bases). The clonotype was recovered from a man aged 25 to 40 with type 1 diabetes. The sample was naive CD4+ T cells from blood. CDR3 sequence (DNA): TGTGCCAGCCGACCTGCAGGGAATGCGAACTATGGCTACACCTTC. It specifies CASRPAGNANYGYTF.